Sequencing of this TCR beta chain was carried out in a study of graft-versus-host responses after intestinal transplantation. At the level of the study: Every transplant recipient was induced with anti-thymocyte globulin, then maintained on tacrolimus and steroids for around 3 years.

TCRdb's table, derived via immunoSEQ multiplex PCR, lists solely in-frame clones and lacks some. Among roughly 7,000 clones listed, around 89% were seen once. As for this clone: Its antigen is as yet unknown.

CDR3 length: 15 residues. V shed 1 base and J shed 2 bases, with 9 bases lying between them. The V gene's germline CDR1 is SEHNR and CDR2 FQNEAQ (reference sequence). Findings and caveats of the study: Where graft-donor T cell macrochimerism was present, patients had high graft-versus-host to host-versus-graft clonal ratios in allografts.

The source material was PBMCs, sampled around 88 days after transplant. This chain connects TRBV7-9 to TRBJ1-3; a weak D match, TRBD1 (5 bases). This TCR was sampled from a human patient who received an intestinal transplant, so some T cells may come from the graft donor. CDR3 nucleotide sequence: TGTGCCAGCAGCTTAGGGGACGTGGCTGGAAACACCATATATTTT. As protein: CASSLGDVAGNTIYF.